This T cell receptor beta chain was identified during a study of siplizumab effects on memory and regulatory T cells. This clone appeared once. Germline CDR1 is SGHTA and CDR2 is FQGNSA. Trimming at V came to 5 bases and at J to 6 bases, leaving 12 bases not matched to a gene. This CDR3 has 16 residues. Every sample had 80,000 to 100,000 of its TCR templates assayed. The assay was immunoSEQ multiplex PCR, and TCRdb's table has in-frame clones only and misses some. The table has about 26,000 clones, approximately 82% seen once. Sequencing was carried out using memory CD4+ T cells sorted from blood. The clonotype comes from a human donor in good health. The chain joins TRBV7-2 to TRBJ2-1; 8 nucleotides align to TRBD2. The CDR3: CASSRLSGSWGNEQFF. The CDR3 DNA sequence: TGTGCCAGCAGCCGTCTGAGCGGGAGCTGGGGCAATGAGCAGTTCTTC.